The 10 T cell receptor beta chains given below trace back to one sample, sequenced in a study of T-cell memory formation after mild COVID-19. From the 5' RACE reads, TCRdb called clonotypes with MiXCR, one entry per CDR3 protein. The sample holds a few hundred thousand distinct CDR3 sequences, about a sixth seen once. Source material: PBMCs or a T cell subset sorted from them (not recorded which). The receptors stem from a man aged 18 to 30 who had mild COVID-19 (a few samples of this study predate the infection). Cell type and time point are not known.

This chain joins TRBV5-1 and TRBJ2-1; TRBD2 agrees at 12 bases. The germline gives CDR1 SGHRS, CDR2 YFSETQ. The CDR3 has 16 residues. J was trimmed by 8 bases and V by 4 bases; bases with no gene match: 10. CDR3 in amino acids: CASSKLAGGFWDEQFF. CDR3 in DNA: TGCGCCAGCAGCAAGCTAGCGGGGGGGTTCTGGGATGAGCAGTTCTTC.

The chain is built from TRBV7-6 and TRBJ2-2; 9 bases map to TRBD2. The V and J ends lost 1 base and 5 bases, in that order; junction bases with no gene match: 2. Per the germline V gene, CDR1 is SGHVS and CDR2 is FNYEAQ. The CDR3 is 15 amino acids. The CDR3 region is CASSLGTSVTGELFF. The DNA for the CDR3 is TGTGCCAGCAGCTTAGGGACTAGCGTGACCGGGGAGCTGTTTTTT.

This chain joins TRBV7-8 and TRBJ1-5; unclear D gene. Germline V gene data show CDR1 as SGHVS and CDR2 as FQNEAQ. V lost 2 bases to trimming and J lost 0 bases, with 11 bases between them. CDR3 length equals 16 residues. The CDR3 sequence is CASSLRRLYSNQPQHF. CDR3 DNA sequence: TGTGCCAGCAGCTTAAGACGGTTATATAGCAATCAGCCCCAGCATTTT.

Written as DNA, the CDR3 is TGTGCCACCAGCAGCCCTCCGGGAAAACTGTTTTTT. This codes for CATSSPPGKLFF. V gene TRBV15 combines with J gene TRBJ1-4; D remains unclear. In germline, CDR1 is LNHNV, CDR2 YYDKDF (reference sequence). This CDR3 comprises 12 residues. Trimming took off 3 bases at V and 10 bases at J, with 9 bases between the two ends. The full variable domain, rest sourced from reference TRBV15 and TRBJ1-4, is DAMVIQNPRYQVTQFGKPVTLSCSQTLNHNVMYWYQQKSSQAPKLLFHYYDKDFNNEADTPDNFQSRRPNTSFCFLDIRSPGLGDTAMYLCATSSPPGKLFFGSGTQLSVL.

The genes are TRBV19 and TRBJ2-1; D remains ambiguous. The CDR3 has 15 residues. The ends were cut back, 5 bases at V and 3 bases at J, with 14 bases in the middle. Looked up from germline, CDR1 is LNHDA and CDR2 is SQIVND (reference sequence). CDR3 loop: CASSFAELVYNEQFF. In DNA form, the CDR3 reads TGTGCCAGTAGTTTTGCGGAACTCGTCTACAATGAGCAGTTCTTC.

This clonotype was observed a handful of times. This chain uses TRBV7-9 with TRBJ2-1; no firm D call. Trimming shortened V by 2 bases and J by 10 bases, and 9 bases separated the two germline ends. There are 12 residues in the CDR3. In germline, CDR1 is SEHNR, CDR2 FQNEAQ (reference sequence). The CDR3 is CASSLIPREQFF. The CDR3 coding sequence is TGTGCCAGCAGCTTAATCCCCCGGGAGCAGTTCTTC.

This clonotype appeared a few times. The chain uses TRBV7-9 and TRBJ2-3, with D perhaps TRBD2 (5 bases). Germline loops: CDR1 SEHNR, CDR2 FQNEAQ (reference sequence). Trimming took off 2 bases at V and 9 bases at J, with 15 bases between the two ends. The CDR3 consists of 14 residues. Here the CDR3 reads CASSLPYRPGTQYF. CDR3 sequence (DNA): TGTGCCAGCAGCTTACCTTACCGCCCGGGAACGCAGTATTTT.

The gene calls are TRBV5-1 and TRBJ2-1; D uncertain. There are 16 residues in the CDR3. Per germline, CDR1 SGHRS and CDR2 YFSETQ. V dropped 0 bases and J dropped 0 bases, with 10 bases sitting between them. DNA of the CDR3: TGCGCCAGCAGCTTGGCGTCGCACAGCTCCTACAATGAGCAGTTCTTC. Residues: CASSLASHSSYNEQFF. Together with reference TRBV5-1 and TRBJ2-1, the CDR3 gives the full variable domain: KAGVTQTPRYLIKTRGQQVTLSCSPISGHRSVSWYQQTPGQGLQFLFEYFSETQRNKGNFPGRFSGRQFSNSRSEMNVSTLELGDSALYLCASSLASHSSYNEQFFGPGTRLTVL.

This clonotype was counted once. A much larger clone differs by one base, so this may be a read error. This chain links TRBV7-9 with TRBJ2-1, with D hard to call. Trimming took 2 bases from V and 9 from J, leaving 5 bases between them. The CDR3 is made up of 11 amino acids. Germline loops: CDR1 SEHNR, CDR2 FQNEAQ (reference sequence). In DNA, the CDR3 is TGTGCCAGCAGCTTATACCGTGAGCAGTTCTTC. It encodes CASSLYREQFF.

V usage is TRBV25-1 and J usage is TRBJ2-7; the D gene is possibly TRBD2 (6 bases). The V and J ends lost 4 bases and 1 base respectively, with 11 bases between them. The germline V gene encodes CDR1 MGHDK and CDR2 SYGVNS. This CDR3 contains 14 residues. This chain's CDR3 is CASSGGGTSYEQYF. The CDR3 nucleotides are TGTGCCAGCAGTGGAGGAGGGACGTCCTACGAGCAGTACTTC.